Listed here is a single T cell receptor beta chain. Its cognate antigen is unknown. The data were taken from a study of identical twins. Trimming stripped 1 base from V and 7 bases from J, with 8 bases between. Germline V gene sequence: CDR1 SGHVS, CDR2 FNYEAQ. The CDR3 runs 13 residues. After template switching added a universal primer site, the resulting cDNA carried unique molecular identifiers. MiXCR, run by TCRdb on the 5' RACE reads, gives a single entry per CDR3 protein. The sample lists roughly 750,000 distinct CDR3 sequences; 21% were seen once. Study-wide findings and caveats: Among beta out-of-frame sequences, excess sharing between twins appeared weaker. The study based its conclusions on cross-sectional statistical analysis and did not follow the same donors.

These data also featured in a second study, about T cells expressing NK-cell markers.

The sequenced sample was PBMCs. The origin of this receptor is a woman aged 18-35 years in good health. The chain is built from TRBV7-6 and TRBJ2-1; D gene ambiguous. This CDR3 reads CASSLGEVNEQFF. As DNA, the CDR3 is TGTGCCAGCAGCTTAGGTGAAGTTAATGAGCAGTTCTTC.